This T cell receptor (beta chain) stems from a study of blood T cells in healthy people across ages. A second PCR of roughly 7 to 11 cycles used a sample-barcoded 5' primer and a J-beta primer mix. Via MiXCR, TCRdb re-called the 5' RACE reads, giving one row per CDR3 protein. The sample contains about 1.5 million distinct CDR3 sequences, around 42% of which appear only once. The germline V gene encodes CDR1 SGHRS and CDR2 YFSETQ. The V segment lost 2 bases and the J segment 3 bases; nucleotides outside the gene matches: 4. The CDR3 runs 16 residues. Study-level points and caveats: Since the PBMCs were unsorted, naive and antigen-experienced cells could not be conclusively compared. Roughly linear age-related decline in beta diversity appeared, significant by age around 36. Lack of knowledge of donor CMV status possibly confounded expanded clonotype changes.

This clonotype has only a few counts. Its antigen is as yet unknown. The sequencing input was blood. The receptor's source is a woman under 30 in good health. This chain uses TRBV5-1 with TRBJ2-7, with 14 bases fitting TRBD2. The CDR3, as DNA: TGCGCCAGCAGCTTACCGGGACTAGCGGGGGTCTACGAGCAGTACTTC. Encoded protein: CASSLPGLAGVYEQYF.